Listed below are T cell receptor beta chains from one sample, sequenced in a study of beta chain features in type 1 diabetes. Using immunoSEQ multiplex PCR, the repertoire was profiled, and TCRdb retains in-frame clones only, with some absent. The profile covers fewer than 200,000 clones, with around 8% appearing a single time and 0.55% to 0.65% taken by the ten largest. Sequencing input: central memory CD4+ T cells from blood. The receptor set was obtained from a man aged 18 to 30 in good health. CDR3s include the opening cysteine and the closing phenylalanine or tryptophan. Each record gives: J gene, D gene, V gene, clone size, CDR3 protein, CDR3 DNA. D genes are given only for firm matches. Where a row states a size, it is once, few, many or the class of an expanded clone; other rows omit it.

j_gene: TRBJ1-5; d_gene: NA; v_gene: TRBV30; abundance: NA; CDR3aa: CAWSRTDNQPQHF; CDR3nt: TGTGCCTGGAGCCGGACTGACAATCAGCCCCAGCATTTT
j_gene: TRBJ1-1; d_gene: TRBD1; v_gene: TRBV9; abundance: few; CDR3aa: CASSVQGATAEAFF; CDR3nt: TGTGCCAGCAGCGTACAGGGGGCTACGGCTGAAGCTTTCTTT
j_gene: TRBJ2-1; d_gene: NA; v_gene: TRBV7-9; abundance: few; CDR3aa: CASSLVGGYNEQFF; CDR3nt: TGTGCCAGCAGCTTAGTAGGGGGCTACAATGAGCAGTTCTTC
j_gene: TRBJ2-7; d_gene: NA; v_gene: TRBV28; abundance: many; CDR3aa: CASSSQPSGLYF; CDR3nt: TGTGCCAGCAGTTCTCAACCCTCGGGACTCTACTTC
j_gene: TRBJ1-1; d_gene: NA; v_gene: TRBV7-9; abundance: NA; CDR3aa: CASSLRSPDTEAFF; CDR3nt: TGTGCCAGCAGCTTAAGGAGCCCCGACACTGAAGCTTTCTTT
j_gene: TRBJ2-7; d_gene: NA; v_gene: TRBV7-2; abundance: few; CDR3aa: CASSQSSYEQYF; CDR3nt: TGTGCCAGCAGCCAGTCCTCCTACGAGCAGTACTTC
j_gene: TRBJ1-2; d_gene: TRBD1; v_gene: TRBV28; abundance: NA; CDR3aa: CATGQGRGYTF; CDR3nt: TGTGCCACCGGACAGGGTAGAGGCTACACCTTC
j_gene: TRBJ2-3; d_gene: NA; v_gene: TRBV27; abundance: few; CDR3aa: CATQASTDTQYF; CDR3nt: TGTGCCACCCAAGCGAGCACAGATACGCAGTATTTT
j_gene: TRBJ2-3; d_gene: NA; v_gene: TRBV29-1; abundance: many; CDR3aa: CSVAFTSTDTQYF; CDR3nt: TGCAGCGTTGCCTTCACTAGCACAGATACGCAGTATTTT
j_gene: TRBJ2-7; d_gene: NA; v_gene: TRBV7-2; abundance: few; CDR3aa: CASSGGFSYEQYF; CDR3nt: TGTGCCAGCAGCGGAGGGTTTTCCTACGAGCAGTACTTC
j_gene: TRBJ2-1; d_gene: NA; v_gene: TRBV6-6; abundance: many; CDR3aa: CASSRALAGNEQFF; CDR3nt: TGTGCCAGCAGTAGGGCATTGGCGGGGAATGAGCAGTTCTTC
j_gene: TRBJ2-1; d_gene: TRBD2; v_gene: TRBV5-4; abundance: NA; CDR3aa: CASSLAGLANNEQFF; CDR3nt: TGTGCCAGCAGCTTAGCGGGACTAGCCAACAATGAGCAGTTCTTC
j_gene: TRBJ2-1; d_gene: TRBD2; v_gene: TRBV5-8; abundance: NA; CDR3aa: CASSLVLTSGSGYNEQFF; CDR3nt: TGTGCCAGCAGCTTGGTCTTAACTAGCGGGAGTGGATACAATGAGCAGTTCTTC
j_gene: TRBJ2-1; d_gene: TRBD2; v_gene: TRBV25-1; abundance: NA; CDR3aa: CASSARGGDSHEQFF; CDR3nt: TGTGCCAGCAGCGCACGGGGGGGCGATTCGCATGAGCAGTTCTTC
j_gene: TRBJ2-7; d_gene: TRBD1; v_gene: TRBV28; abundance: many; CDR3aa: CASSTDRVRPEQYF; CDR3nt: TGTGCCAGCAGTACTGACAGGGTGAGGCCCGAGCAGTACTTC
j_gene: TRBJ2-7; d_gene: NA; v_gene: TRBV30; abundance: many; CDR3aa: CAWSPGSREQYF; CDR3nt: TGTGCCTGGAGTCCAGGGTCTCGCGAGCAGTACTTC
j_gene: TRBJ2-1; d_gene: NA; v_gene: TRBV9; abundance: few; CDR3aa: CASSVGPGDYNEQFF; CDR3nt: NA
j_gene: TRBJ2-1; d_gene: TRBD2; v_gene: TRBV10-3; abundance: many; CDR3aa: CASWSGTSGPRYNEQFF; CDR3nt: TGTGCCAGCTGGTCCGGGACTAGCGGCCCTCGATATAATGAGCAGTTCTTC
j_gene: TRBJ2-1; d_gene: TRBD2; v_gene: TRBV7-2; abundance: few; CDR3aa: CASSPRTSGRDNEQFF; CDR3nt: TGTGCCAGCAGCCCACGGACTAGCGGGAGGGACAATGAGCAGTTCTTC
j_gene: TRBJ2-3; d_gene: TRBD1; v_gene: TRBV30; abundance: many; CDR3aa: CAWSTLGQGGDTQYF; CDR3nt: TGTGCCTGGAGTACCCTGGGACAGGGAGGCGATACGCAGTATTTT
j_gene: TRBJ2-2; d_gene: NA; v_gene: TRBV11-1; abundance: NA; CDR3aa: CASSRAGTGELFF; CDR3nt: TGTGCCAGCAGCCGCGCTGGCACCGGGGAGCTGTTTTTT
j_gene: TRBJ1-5; d_gene: TRBD1; v_gene: TRBV30; abundance: NA; CDR3aa: CAWGRGGGNQPQHF; CDR3nt: TGTGCCTGGGGCCGAGGGGGCGGCAATCAGCCCCAGCATTTT
j_gene: TRBJ1-1; d_gene: TRBD1; v_gene: TRBV6-6; abundance: few; CDR3aa: CASSGMTGWGTEAFF; CDR3nt: TGTGCCAGCAGTGGCATGACAGGGTGGGGGACTGAAGCTTTCTTT
j_gene: TRBJ2-3; d_gene: NA; v_gene: TRBV7-9; abundance: few; CDR3aa: CASSLGGEITDTQYF; CDR3nt: TGTGCCAGCAGCTTAGGCGGGGAAATCACAGATACGCAGTATTTT
j_gene: TRBJ2-7; d_gene: NA; v_gene: TRBV30; abundance: NA; CDR3aa: CAWDTGREQYF; CDR3nt: TGTGCCTGGGACACAGGTCGCGAGCAGTACTTC
j_gene: TRBJ2-1; d_gene: NA; v_gene: TRBV25-1; abundance: many; CDR3aa: CASSGYNEQFF; CDR3nt: TGTGCCAGCTCCGGCTACAATGAGCAGTTCTTC
j_gene: TRBJ1-4; d_gene: NA; v_gene: TRBV28; abundance: few; CDR3aa: CASSPLTATNEKLFF; CDR3nt: TGTGCCAGCAGCCCCCTGACAGCAACTAATGAAAAACTGTTTTTT
j_gene: TRBJ2-7; d_gene: TRBD1; v_gene: TRBV5-1; abundance: few; CDR3aa: CASSWDRGYEQYF; CDR3nt: TGCGCCAGCAGTTGGGACAGGGGTTACGAGCAGTACTTC
j_gene: TRBJ1-2; d_gene: NA; v_gene: TRBV7-2; abundance: NA; CDR3aa: CASSNTGGYTF; CDR3nt: TGTGCCAGCAGCAATACAGGGGGCTACACCTTC